This T cell receptor (beta chain) was documented in a study of OX40 agonist ivuxolimab in advanced cancers. Study-level background: Patients undergoing dose escalation presented with hepatocellular carcinoma, melanoma, renal cell or head and neck cancer.

Findings of the study overall: Some nonresponders additionally presented with little normalized T-cell clonal expansion.

The CDR3 has 14 amino acids. Germline CDR1 MNHEY, CDR2 SVGAGI. The table came from immunoSEQ multiplex PCR; TCRdb's copy has only in-frame clones and leaves some out. The sample shows tens of thousands of clones, around four fifths of them seen only once. Comment on this clone: The target antigen is unknown.

The sequencing here drew on CD4+ or CD8+ T cells sorted from blood, taken in a trial of the OX40 agonist ivuxolimab. The receptor was isolated from an adult with an advanced solid tumor such as melanoma, head and neck, liver or kidney cancer. The chain recombines TRBV6-5 with TRBJ2-5; possible D gene TRBD1, 6 bases. The last part of the DNA fits TRBJ2-7 better; the J call may be wrong. In DNA form, the CDR3 reads TGTGCCAGCAGTTACAGGGGGAGCTCCTACGAGCAGTACTTC. Protein product: CASSYRGSSYEQYF.